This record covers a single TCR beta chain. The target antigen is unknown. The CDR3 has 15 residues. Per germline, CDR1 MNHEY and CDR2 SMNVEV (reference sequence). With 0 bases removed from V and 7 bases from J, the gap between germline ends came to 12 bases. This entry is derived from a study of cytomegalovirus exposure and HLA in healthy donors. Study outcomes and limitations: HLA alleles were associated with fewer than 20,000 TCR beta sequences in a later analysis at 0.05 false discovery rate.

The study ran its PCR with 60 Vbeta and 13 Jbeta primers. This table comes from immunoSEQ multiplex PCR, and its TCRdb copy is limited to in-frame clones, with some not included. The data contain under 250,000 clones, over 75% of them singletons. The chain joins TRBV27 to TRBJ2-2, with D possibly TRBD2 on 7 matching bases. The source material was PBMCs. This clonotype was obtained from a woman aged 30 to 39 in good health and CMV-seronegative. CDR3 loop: CASSLSRGGGGELFF. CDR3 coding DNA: TGTGCCAGCAGTTTATCCCGGGGAGGGGGCGGGGAGCTGTTTTTT.